These T cell receptor beta chains were read from a single sample in a study of T-cell reconstitution after alpha-beta-depleted transplantation in children. TCRdb passed the PCR reads through MiXCR, listing each CDR3 protein once. The data contain hundreds of thousands of distinct CDR3 sequences, approximately 10% of them singletons. Sequences were derived from PBMCs, sampled before TCRalphabeta/CD19-depleted stem cell transplant. All receptors come from a child less than two years old with acute myeloid leukemia, due to receive a stem cell transplant. CDR3s include the opening cysteine and the closing phenylalanine or tryptophan. D genes are given only for firm matches. Not every row has a clone size; where given, it reads once, few, many or a size class.

TRBJ1-1 | 13 | few | TRBV28 | - | CASRGGSNTEAFF | TGTGCCAGCAGGGGAGGATCGAACACTGAAGCTTTCTTT
TRBJ2-5 | 15 | many | TRBV5-1 | - | CASSRSGDPQETQYF | TGCGCCAGCAGCAGATCAGGGGATCCACAAGAGACCCAGTACTTC
TRBJ2-3 | 15 | many | TRBV20-1 | TRBD1 | CSVNPSRGRTDTQYF | TGCAGTGTTAATCCCTCCAGGGGGCGGACAGATACGCAGTATTTT
TRBJ2-7 | 13 | many | TRBV5-1 | - | CASSLDRFFEQYF | TGCGCCAGCAGCTTGGACAGGTTCTTCGAGCAGTACTTC
TRBJ1-2 | 14 | few | TRBV5-1 | - | CASSLGAEGYGYTF | TGCGCCAGCAGCTTGGGGGCCGAGGGTTATGGCTACACCTTC
TRBJ1-2 | 15 | many | TRBV12-3/TRBV12-4 | TRBD1 | CASSSNRGRDYGYTF | TGTGCCAGCAGTTCCAACAGGGGGCGCGACTATGGCTACACCTTC
TRBJ2-3 | 12 | many | TRBV5-1 | - | CASSGYTDTQYF | TGCGCCAGCAGCGGATACACAGATACGCAGTATTTT
TRBJ1-1 | 18 | many | TRBV7-2 | TRBD1 | CASSEWDRGVALNTEAFF | TGTGCCAGCAGCGAGTGGGACAGGGGGGTCGCCTTGAACACTGAAGCTTTCTTT
TRBJ1-5 | 12 | many | TRBV19 | - | CASSIGGEPQHF | TGTGCCAGTAGTATCGGCGGAGAGCCCCAGCATTTT
TRBJ1-5 | 14 | many | TRBV18 | TRBD1 | CASSPPGQGQPQHF | TGTGCCAGCTCACCACCGGGACAGGGTCAGCCCCAGCATTTT
TRBJ1-1 | 16 | many | TRBV7-8 | - | CASSFFVGATNTEAFF | TGTGCCAGCAGCTTTTTTGTGGGCGCGACGAACACTGAAGCTTTCTTT
TRBJ2-1 | 17 | many | TRBV27 | - | CASSPPKAGPIYNEQFF | TGTGCCAGCAGTCCGCCCAAGGCAGGGCCCATCTACAATGAGCAGTTCTTC
TRBJ2-6 | 13 | many | TRBV6-2/TRBV6-3 | - | CASISSGANVLTF | TGTGCCAGCATTAGCTCTGGGGCCAACGTCCTGACTTTC
TRBJ2-1 | 15 | many | TRBV12-3/TRBV12-4 | TRBD2 | CASSLSLAGVFEQFF | TGTGCCAGCAGTTTAAGTCTAGCGGGAGTGTTTGAGCAGTTCTTC
TRBJ2-1 | 13 | many | TRBV6-2/TRBV6-3 | - | CASRPTVYNEQFF | TGTGCCAGCAGGCCGACAGTTTACAATGAGCAGTTCTTC
TRBJ2-1 | 16 | many | TRBV24-1 | TRBD2 | CATSDPSGGAWNEQFF | TGTGCCACCAGTGATCCTAGCGGAGGGGCGTGGAATGAGCAGTTCTTC
TRBJ2-3 | 15 | many | TRBV20-1 | - | CSARDREKRTDTQYF | TGCAGTGCTAGAGATCGAGAGAAGAGGACAGATACGCAGTATTTT
TRBJ2-2 | 18 | - | TRBV15 | - | CATSRDLGGHAETGELFF | TGTGCCACCAGCAGAGATCTGGGGGGTCATGCGGAAACCGGGGAGCTGTTTTTT
TRBJ2-7 | 13 | many | TRBV20-1 | - | CSAIWDQLYEQYF | TGCAGTGCTATTTGGGACCAGCTCTACGAGCAGTACTTC
TRBJ1-2 | 11 | many | TRBV20-1 | - | CSASMRYGYTF | TGCAGTGCCTCAATGCGGTATGGCTACACCTTC
TRBJ1-1 | 17 | many | TRBV7-2 | - | CASSHSVTDGVRTEAFF | TGTGCCAGCAGCCACTCGGTCACCGATGGTGTGAGGACTGAAGCTTTCTTT
TRBJ1-2 | 14 | many | TRBV12-3/TRBV12-4 | TRBD1 | CASSLGQGAVGYTF | TGTGCCAGCAGTCTCGGACAGGGGGCGGTTGGCTACACCTTC
TRBJ2-1 | 13 | many | TRBV30 | TRBD1 | CAWRTGGYNEQFF | TGTGCCTGGAGGACAGGGGGCTACAATGAGCAGTTCTTC
TRBJ2-2 | 15 | few | TRBV12-3/TRBV12-4 | - | CASSFRTVNTGELFF | TGTGCCAGCAGTTTTAGGACAGTCAACACCGGGGAGCTGTTTTTT
TRBJ2-2 | 16 | - | TRBV11-2 | TRBD2 | CASSFPGLGFAGELFF | TGTGCCAGCAGCTTTCCGGGACTAGGATTTGCCGGGGAGCTGTTTTTT
TRBJ1-2 | 12 | many | TRBV5-1 | - | CASRVGNYGYTF | TGCGCCAGCAGGGTCGGAAACTATGGCTACACCTTC
TRBJ2-5 | 14 | many | TRBV5-1 | - | CASSFGGGEETQYF | TGCGCCAGCAGCTTCGGGGGAGGCGAAGAGACCCAGTACTTC
TRBJ2-3 | 15 | many | TRBV5-1 | - | CASSLAGAGIDTQYF | TGCGCCAGCAGCTTGGCCGGGGCAGGGATAGATACGCAGTATTTT
TRBJ2-1 | 13 | many | TRBV15 | - | CATSTRDYNEQFF | TGTGCCACCAGCACTCGAGACTACAATGAGCAGTTCTTC
TRBJ2-3 | 15 | many | TRBV5-5 | - | CASSEDSTQWDTQYF | TGTGCCAGCAGCGAAGACAGCACACAGTGGGATACGCAGTATTTT
TRBJ2-1 | 17 | - | TRBV7-8 | - | CASSLGPQLTSYNEQFF | TGTGCCAGCAGCTTGGGCCCACAACTAACCAGTTACAATGAGCAGTTCTTC
TRBJ2-5 | 14 | many | TRBV5-1 | TRBD2 | CASSLAGGGETQYF | TGCGCCAGCAGCTTAGCGGGAGGTGGAGAGACCCAGTACTTC
TRBJ2-5 | 15 | many | TRBV3-1 | TRBD2 | CASSRTSGYQETQYF | TGTGCCAGCAGCCGGACTAGCGGGTACCAAGAGACCCAGTACTTC
TRBJ2-7 | 12 | many | TRBV20-1 | - | CSAAPRAYEQYF | TGCAGTGCTGCCCCCCGAGCCTACGAGCAGTACTTC
TRBJ2-7 | 18 | - | TRBV3-1 | - | CACCTRGLQRVDSDEQYF | TGTGCCTGCTGCACCCGGGGCCTTCAGCGGGTCGATAGCGACGAGCAGTACTTC
TRBJ1-1 | 14 | many | TRBV7-2 | - | CASSLMQEDTEAFF | TGTGCCAGCAGCTTAATGCAGGAGGACACTGAAGCTTTCTTT
TRBJ2-7 | 13 | many | TRBV5-1 | - | CASSSGNSYEQYF | TGCGCCAGCAGCTCCGGGAACTCCTACGAGCAGTACTTC
TRBJ2-5 | 14 | - | TRBV20-1 | TRBD2 | CSAGDWTSGETQYF | TGCAGTGCTGGGGATTGGACTAGCGGAGAGACCCAGTACTTC
TRBJ2-3 | 14 | many | TRBV20-1 | - | CSAREAVAGDTQYF | TGCAGTGCTAGAGAAGCGGTTGCAGGAGATACGCAGTATTTT
TRBJ2-2 | 13 | - | TRBV12-3/TRBV12-4 | - | CASSPINTGELFF | TGTGCCAGCAGTCCTATAAACACCGGGGAGCTGTTTTTT
TRBJ2-7 | 12 | many | TRBV30 | - | CAWSPSSYEQYF | TGTGCCTGGAGCCCAAGCTCCTACGAGCAGTACTTC
TRBJ2-3 | 16 | few | TRBV28 | TRBD1 | CASSVQKGAAPDTQYF | TGTGCCAGCAGTGTCCAAAAGGGGGCAGCGCCAGATACGCAGTATTTT
TRBJ2-6 | 17 | many | TRBV7-9 | TRBD1 | CASSFWQGALGANVLTF | TGTGCCAGCAGCTTCTGGCAGGGGGCGCTTGGGGCCAACGTCCTGACTTTC
TRBJ2-5 | 14 | - | TRBV29-1 | - | CSASPGTGQETQYF | TGCAGCGCCAGTCCCGGGACGGGGCAAGAGACCCAGTACTTC
TRBJ1-5 | 14 | many | TRBV5-5 | - | CASSLDRASQPQHF | TGTGCCAGCAGCTTGGACAGGGCTTCTCAGCCCCAGCATTTT